This is a list of T cell receptor beta chains from one sample in a study of CD8 T cells in Susac syndrome. From the immunoSEQ multiplex PCR reads, TCRdb called clonotypes with MiXCR, one entry per CDR3 protein. The profile shows around 120,000 distinct CDR3 sequences, 90% to 95% of them singletons. The sample taken for sequencing was CD4+ T cells from PBMCs. These receptors were obtained from a human donor with multiple sclerosis. CDR3s include the opening cysteine and the closing phenylalanine or tryptophan. A D gene is named only where the DNA matches it firmly. Size is omitted from some rows. Given values are once, few, many or a class for expanded clones.

d_call: TRBD1
j_call: TRBJ1-5
v_call: TRBV4-1
clone_size: once
cdr3_nt: TGCGCCAGCAGCCATGCGGGACAGTGGAATCAGCCCCAGCATTTT
cdr3_aa: CASSHAGQWNQPQHF

d_call: -
j_call: TRBJ1-2
v_call: TRBV29-1
clone_size: -
cdr3_nt: TGCAGCGTTAGGGAGGGGTCAGACTATGGCTACACCTTC
cdr3_aa: CSVREGSDYGYTF

d_call: -
j_call: TRBJ2-3
v_call: TRBV7-9
clone_size: few
cdr3_nt: TGTGCCAGCAGCTTGTTGGCCGATACGCAGTATTTT
cdr3_aa: CASSLLADTQYF

d_call: -
j_call: TRBJ2-7
v_call: TRBV10-3
clone_size: once
cdr3_nt: TGTGCCCACGGAGGTGATTACTACGAGCAGTACTTC
cdr3_aa: CAHGGDYYEQYF

d_call: -
j_call: TRBJ2-1
v_call: TRBV4-3
clone_size: once
cdr3_nt: TGCGCCAGCAGCCTAAGTATCTCCTACAATGAGCAGTTCTTC
cdr3_aa: CASSLSISYNEQFF

d_call: TRBD2
j_call: TRBJ2-3
v_call: TRBV6-5
clone_size: -
cdr3_nt: TGTGCCAGCAGTCAATCTAGCGGGCAAGATACGCAGTATTTT
cdr3_aa: CASSQSSGQDTQYF

d_call: -
j_call: TRBJ1-1
v_call: TRBV20-1
clone_size: -
cdr3_nt: TGCAGTGCTCAACGGGAGGGGGTCGGCACTGAAGCTTTCTTT
cdr3_aa: CSAQREGVGTEAFF

d_call: TRBD2
j_call: TRBJ2-1
v_call: TRBV7-8
clone_size: -
cdr3_nt: TGTGCCAGCAGCCCCCTAGCGGGGAACCCTGGACCCTACAATGAGCAGTTCTTC
cdr3_aa: CASSPLAGNPGPYNEQFF

d_call: TRBD1
j_call: TRBJ1-5
v_call: TRBV30
clone_size: -
cdr3_nt: TGTGCCTGGAGTGTACAGGGGACGCTCCATCAGCCCCAGCATTTT
cdr3_aa: CAWSVQGTLHQPQHF

d_call: -
j_call: TRBJ1-1
v_call: TRBV19
clone_size: -
cdr3_nt: TGTGCCAGTCTTCTCAACCGCGGGGTGGGTGAAGCTTTCTTT
cdr3_aa: CASLLNRGVGEAFF

d_call: -
j_call: TRBJ1-1
v_call: TRBV3-1
clone_size: -
cdr3_nt: TGTGCCAGCAGCCAAGATAGTCGGAACCGAGAAGCTTTCTTT
cdr3_aa: CASSQDSRNREAFF

d_call: TRBD1
j_call: TRBJ1-1
v_call: TRBV7-9
clone_size: -
cdr3_nt: TGTGCCAGCAGCTTAGGGACAGGGAATATGGGGGACACTGAAGCTTTCTTT
cdr3_aa: CASSLGTGNMGDTEAFF

d_call: -
j_call: TRBJ1-1
v_call: TRBV20-1
clone_size: once
cdr3_nt: TGCAGTGGAGGTGTCGTGAACACTGAAGCTTTCTTT
cdr3_aa: CSGGVVNTEAFF

d_call: -
j_call: TRBJ1-1
v_call: TRBV6-1
clone_size: -
cdr3_nt: TGTGCCAGCACCGGACGGGGAACCACTGAAGCTTTCTTT
cdr3_aa: CASTGRGTTEAFF

d_call: TRBD1
j_call: TRBJ2-7
v_call: TRBV7-8
clone_size: -
cdr3_nt: TGTGCCAGCAGCTATCGCGGGACAGGAAATACCTACGAGCAGTACTTC
cdr3_aa: CASSYRGTGNTYEQYF

d_call: TRBD2
j_call: TRBJ2-3
v_call: TRBV5-1
clone_size: -
cdr3_nt: TGCGCCAGCAGCTTGGCCGGGAATAGCGGGGCAGATACGCAGTATTTT
cdr3_aa: CASSLAGNSGADTQYF

d_call: TRBD2
j_call: TRBJ2-1
v_call: TRBV9
clone_size: -
cdr3_nt: TGTGCCAGCAGCGCTGGGGGGGTAGGGAATGAGCAGTTCTTC
cdr3_aa: CASSAGGVGNEQFF

d_call: -
j_call: TRBJ1-5
v_call: TRBV4-2
clone_size: -
cdr3_nt: TGTGCCAGCAGCCAAGACGGCAGGTTCAATCAGCCCCAGCATTTT
cdr3_aa: CASSQDGRFNQPQHF